Shown below are 29 T cell receptor beta chains from a single sample sequenced in a study of blood T cell repertoires in COVID-19. The data were produced by immunoSEQ multiplex PCR, yet TCRdb's version contains in-frame clones alone and is incomplete. The repertoire holds roughly 26,000 clones, with 70% to 90% as singletons. Sequencing was carried out using peripheral blood. The receptors stem from a man aged 65 to 85 with acute or convalescent COVID-19.

This clone has a single count. This chain joins TRBV9 and TRBJ2-7, with 7 bases identical to TRBD1. The junction had 2 bases not matched to a gene; V was cut back by 3 bases and J by 5 bases. Germline V gives CDR1 SGDLS, CDR2 YYNGEE. The CDR3 covers 12 residues. CDR3 sequence: CASSGDRDEQYF. CDR3 sequence (DNA): TGTGCCAGCAGCGGCGACAGGGACGAGCAGTACTTC.

This rearrangement joins TRBV6-5 to TRBJ1-1, with D possibly TRBD1 on 5 matching bases. Trimming took off 2 bases at V and 1 base at J, with 8 bases between the two ends. Germline CDR1 is MNHEY and CDR2 is SVGAGI. CDR3 length equals 14 residues. DNA of the CDR3: TGTGCCAGCAGTTACCTCGGACAGAACACTGAAGCTTTCTTT. This codes for CASSYLGQNTEAFF.

The chain carries TRBV9 and TRBJ1-4; perhaps TRBD1 as D (5 bases). Trimming took 4 bases from V and 8 from J, leaving 15 bases between them. CDR3 length: 14 amino acids. CDR1 is SGDLS and CDR2 is YYNGEE in the germline V gene. The CDR3, as DNA: TGTGCCAGCAGCCGGACACCCCAGGGCGAAAAACTGTTTTTT. Protein product: CASSRTPQGEKLFF.

V is TRBV7-2 and J is TRBJ1-2; maybe TRBD1 (5 bases). This CDR3 has 14 residues. V shed 4 bases and J shed 4 bases, with 13 bases lying between them. The germline gives CDR1 SGHTA, CDR2 FQGNSA. The CDR3 DNA reads TGTGCCAGCAGCTCACTCCTACAGGTCTATGGCTACACCTTC. Its protein is CASSSLLQVYGYTF.

J is TRBJ1-4 and V is TRBV5-5; possibly TRBD1 for D (5 bases). Germline values: CDR1 SGHKS, CDR2 YYEKEE (reference sequence). The CDR3 has 14 amino acids. V was trimmed by 1 base and J by 8 bases, leaving 12 bases between them. CDR3: CASSLLTDPEKLFF. CDR3 DNA sequence: TGTGCCAGCAGCTTGTTGACAGATCCCGAAAAACTGTTTTTT. Variable domain in full (rest from reference TRBV5-5 and TRBJ1-4): DAGVTQSPTHLIKTRGQQVTLRCSPISGHKSVSWYQQVLGQGPQFIFQYYEKEERGRGNFPDRFSARQFPNYSSELNVNALLLGDSALYLCASSLLTDPEKLFFGSGTQLSVL.

The chain employs TRBV5-6 and TRBJ1-4, with D possibly TRBD1 on 5 matching bases. The length of the CDR3 is 15 residues. Trimming cost V 1 base and J 3 bases, with 10 bases left between them. Looked up from germline, CDR1 is SGHDT and CDR2 is YYEEEE. CDR3 loop: CASSLRQGANEKLFF. In DNA form, the CDR3 reads TGTGCCAGCAGCTTGAGGCAGGGCGCTAATGAAAAACTGTTTTTT.

This clone was counted only a few times. The gene calls are TRBV29-1 and TRBJ1-2, with 8 bases fitting TRBD1. Germline-derived CDR1 and CDR2 are SQVTM and ANQGSEA. V trimming: 4 bases; J trimming: 3 bases; junction bases outside the gene matches: 10. The CDR3 is 15 amino acids. This chain's CDR3 is CSVGGLQGADYGYTF. The CDR3 nucleotides read TGCAGCGTTGGAGGGCTCCAGGGGGCGGACTATGGCTACACCTTC.

The rearrangement links TRBV12-5 to TRBJ2-7, with 8 positions matching TRBD1. This CDR3 contains 14 residues. V dropped 6 bases and J dropped 3; count of bases not matched to a gene: 7. CDR1 and CDR2 (germline): LGHNT, FRNRAP. CDR3: CASGPGQGFYEQYF. The DNA for the CDR3 is TGTGCTAGTGGCCCCGGACAGGGTTTCTACGAGCAGTACTTC.

The V and J genes are TRBV18 and TRBJ2-1; D possibly corresponds to TRBD2 (5 bases). Trimming pared 2 bases from V and 8 bases from J, leaving 7 bases between. The CDR3 runs 12 residues. Per germline, CDR1 KGHSH and CDR2 LQKENI. The CDR3 DNA is TGTGCCAGCTCACCAGGAGGTCATGAGCAGTTCTTC. Residues: CASSPGGHEQFF.

Notes on this clone: Additional DNA sequences in this sample encode the identical CDR3. V gene TRBV6-1 combines with J gene TRBJ2-7; a weak D match, TRBD2 (6 bases). This CDR3 spans 15 amino acids. Germline V lookup: CDR1 MNHNS, CDR2 SASEGT. The germline V and J ends were trimmed by 1 base and 7 bases, with 17 bases remaining between them. The CDR3 coding sequence is TGTGCCAGCAGTGAAGGGAGGGCAGGGACCCATGAGCAGTACTTC. Protein product: CASSEGRAGTHEQYF.

The V gene is TRBV5-4, the J gene TRBJ2-1; D unclear. CDR1 SGHNT and CDR2 YYREEE come from the germline V gene (reference sequence). V dropped 0 bases and J dropped 0 bases, with 7 bases sitting between them. There are 15 residues in the CDR3. CDR3 protein: CASSLGGSSYNEQFF. DNA of the CDR3: TGTGCCAGCAGCTTGGGCGGAAGCTCCTACAATGAGCAGTTCTTC.

The V and J genes are TRBV18 and TRBJ2-2, with 8 bases lining up with TRBD1. CDR3 length equals 14 residues. Germline lookup yields CDR1 KGHSH and CDR2 LQKENI. The J segment lost 6 bases and the V segment lost 3 bases, leaving 3 bases of the junction unmatched. The CDR3 nucleotides read TGTGCCAGCTCACCGTCGACAGGGGCCGGGGAGCTGTTTTTT. Protein sequence: CASSPSTGAGELFF.

The genes are TRBV4-3 and TRBJ2-7, with TRBD1 matching over 7 bases. The CDR3 sequence is 15 residues long. Germline V gene lookup returns CDR1 LGHNA and CDR2 YSLEER. With 0 bases clipped from V and 2 bases from J, the junction kept 4 bases outside the gene matches. CDR3 amino acids: CASSQDYRGAYEQYF. The CDR3 bases are TGCGCCAGCAGCCAAGATTACAGGGGAGCCTACGAGCAGTACTTC.

The chain combines TRBV3-1 (or the pseudogene TRBV3-2) with TRBJ2-7; TRBD2 agrees at 11 bases. Germline CDR1 is LGHDT and CDR2 is YNNKEL (reference sequence). Trimming at V came to 1 base and at J to 4 bases, leaving 6 bases not matched to a gene. The CDR3 consists of 16 residues. Here the CDR3 DNA reads TGTGCCAGCAGCCAAGTCGTAGCGGGAGGGCCGTACGAGCAGTACTTC. The encoded protein is CASSQVVAGGPYEQYF.

The rearrangement joins TRBV27 to TRBJ1-1, with TRBD1 matching over 9 bases. Germline CDR1 and CDR2: MNHEY and SMNVEV (reference sequence). The CDR3 runs 13 residues. Trimming cost V 5 bases and J 7 bases; bases outside gene matches: 5. CDR3 loop: CASSPGTGNEAFF. DNA for the CDR3: TGTGCCAGCAGTCCCGGGACAGGGAATGAAGCTTTCTTT.

This rearrangement joins TRBV2 to TRBJ1-5, with 10 bases lining up with TRBD1. Trimming removed 7 bases from V and 1 base from J; junction bases left unmatched: 7. The germline V gene encodes CDR1 SNHLY and CDR2 FYNNEI. The CDR3 length is 16 residues. The CDR3: CASIKDRGQSNQPQHF. In DNA form, the CDR3 reads TGTGCCAGCATCAAAGACAGGGGGCAAAGCAATCAGCCCCAGCATTTT.

The V gene is TRBV7-2, the J gene TRBJ2-1, with 7 bases lining up with TRBD1. The CDR3 is 16 residues long. J lost 4 bases, V lost 6 bases, and 12 bases had no gene match. The germline gives CDR1 SGHTA, CDR2 FQGNSA. This CDR3 is CASRPPGTDLYNEQFF. The CDR3 bases are TGTGCCAGCAGACCACCCGGGACAGACCTATACAATGAGCAGTTCTTC.

The chain is built from TRBV27 and TRBJ2-7; 10 bases align to TRBD2. Losses at the gene ends were 6 bases for V and 0 bases for J; bases not matched to a gene: 5. The CDR3 has 15 residues. Per germline, CDR1 MNHEY and CDR2 SMNVEV (reference sequence). CDR3 amino acids: CASRALAGSSYEQYF. CDR3 in DNA: TGTGCCAGCAGAGCACTAGCGGGAAGCTCCTACGAGCAGTACTTC.

This clone was seen a few times. The chain recombines TRBV7-2 with TRBJ2-7, with D tentatively TRBD2 (5 bases). The CDR3 contains 15 residues. V shed 5 bases and J shed 2 bases, with 16 bases lying between them. Germline loops: CDR1 SGHTA, CDR2 FQGNSA. The DNA for the CDR3 is TGTGCCAGCAGCGACGGGATCCTAACTACCTACGAGCAGTACTTC. It codes for CASSDGILTTYEQYF.

The chain carries TRBV12-5 and TRBJ2-5; D not resolved. The germline V gene has CDR1 LGHNT and CDR2 FRNRAP. The CDR3 contains 13 residues. V was cut by 2 bases and J by 5 bases, with 9 bases left in between. CDR3 DNA sequence: TGTGCTAGTGGTTTGTCTGGCTCGGAGACCCAGTACTTC. Its translation is CASGLSGSETQYF.

The count of this clone is one. J is TRBJ2-2 and V is TRBV6-2 or TRBV6-3; perhaps TRBD1 as D (5 bases). Trimming shortened V by 1 base and J by 2 bases, and 17 bases separated the two germline ends. The CDR3 loop spans 18 amino acids. Per the germline V gene, CDR1 is MNHEY and CDR2 is SVGEGT. The CDR3 is CASSYFGRAQYNTGELFF. The CDR3 DNA sequence: TGTGCCAGCAGTTACTTTGGCAGGGCCCAATATAACACCGGGGAGCTGTTTTTT.

A single count supports this clone. The CDR3 region has the DNA TGCAGCGTGGGGGGGTCCACCTACGAGCAGTACTTC. Translated, it gives CSVGGSTYEQYF. The V and J genes are TRBV29-1 and TRBJ2-7; 7 bases are a match to TRBD2. V trimming: 6 bases; J trimming: 2 bases; junction bases outside the gene matches: 4. The V gene's germline CDR1 is SQVTM and CDR2 ANQGSEA. The CDR3 has 12 residues.

V is TRBV2 and J is TRBJ1-5; the D gene is possibly TRBD1 (6 bases). Trimming shortened V by 5 bases and J by 7 bases, and 12 bases separated the two germline ends. The CDR3 covers 13 residues. CDR1 and CDR2 from the germline V gene are SNHLY and FYNNEI. The CDR3 is CASSSEDRQPQHF. The DNA for the CDR3 is TGTGCCAGCAGTTCCGAGGACAGACAGCCCCAGCATTTT. The whole variable domain, filled in from reference TRBV2 and TRBJ1-5, reads EPEVTQTPSHQVTQMGQEVILRCVPISNHLYFYWYRQILGQKVEFLVSFYNNEISEKSEIFDDQFSVERPDGSNFTLKIRSTKLEDSAMYFCASSSEDRQPQHFGDGTRLSIL.

The chain is built from TRBV27 and TRBJ1-1, with D perhaps TRBD1 (5 bases). Germline V gene data show CDR1 as MNHEY and CDR2 as SMNVEV (reference sequence). This CDR3 is built from 13 residues. Deletions cut 2 bases from V and 1 base from J, with 5 bases between. The CDR3 DNA reads as TGTGCCAGCAGTTTAACAGGGAACACTGAAGCTTTCTTT. Amino acid sequence: CASSLTGNTEAFF.

V gene TRBV9 combines with J gene TRBJ2-2, with 9 positions matching TRBD1. Trimming cost V 3 bases and J 4 bases; bases outside gene matches: 10. The germline CDR1 and CDR2 sequences are SGDLS and YYNGEE. This CDR3 has 17 residues. DNA of the CDR3: TGTGCCAGCAGCGCACTTACCGGGACAGGGCCCACCGGGGAGCTGTTTTTT. Translation: CASSALTGTGPTGELFF.

The V gene is TRBV7-2, the J gene TRBJ1-4; tentatively, D is TRBD1 (5 bases). The ends were cut back, 6 bases at V and 8 bases at J, with 13 bases in the middle. The germline V gene encodes CDR1 SGHTA and CDR2 FQGNSA. This CDR3 has 13 residues. CDR3 coding DNA: TGTGCCAGCAGACTTGGGGGAGGCGAAAAACTGTTTTTT. Its translation is CASRLGGGEKLFF. Variable domain in full (rest from reference TRBV7-2 and TRBJ1-4): GAGVSQSPSNKVTEKGKDVELRCDPISGHTALYWYRQSLGQGLEFLIYFQGNSAPDKSGLPSDRFSAERTGGSVSTLTIQRTQQEDSAVYLCASRLGGGEKLFFGSGTQLSVL.

The chain employs TRBV6-6 and TRBJ2-7; TRBD2 might be the D (6 bases). CDR1 MNHNY and CDR2 SVGAGI come from the germline V gene (reference sequence). CDR3 size: 13 residues. V was trimmed by 5 bases and J by 10 bases, leaving 18 bases between them. The CDR3 is CASSRTFPGLQYF. The CDR3 nucleotides are TGTGCCAGCAGTCGTACTTTTCCGGGACTCCAGTACTTC.

This clone turned up a few times. The chain is built from TRBV7-9 and TRBJ1-3; TRBD1 might be the D (5 bases). Trimming left V 4 bases short and J 1 base short, with 8 bases between. The CDR3 is 14 residues long. Per germline, CDR1 SEHNR and CDR2 FQNEAQ (reference sequence). The CDR3 here is CASSSQGSGNTIYF. The CDR3, as DNA: TGTGCCAGCAGCTCTCAGGGATCTGGAAACACCATATATTTT.

The J gene is TRBJ2-1, the V gene TRBV13; TRBD1 might be the D (6 bases). Germline V gene data show CDR1 as PRHDT and CDR2 as FYEKMQ (reference sequence). Trimming cost V 5 bases and J 4 bases, with 12 bases left between them. This CDR3 has 14 residues. Written as DNA, the CDR3 is TGTGCCAGCAGCCCCCGGGACAAATACAATGAGCAGTTCTTC. Translating it yields CASSPRDKYNEQFF.